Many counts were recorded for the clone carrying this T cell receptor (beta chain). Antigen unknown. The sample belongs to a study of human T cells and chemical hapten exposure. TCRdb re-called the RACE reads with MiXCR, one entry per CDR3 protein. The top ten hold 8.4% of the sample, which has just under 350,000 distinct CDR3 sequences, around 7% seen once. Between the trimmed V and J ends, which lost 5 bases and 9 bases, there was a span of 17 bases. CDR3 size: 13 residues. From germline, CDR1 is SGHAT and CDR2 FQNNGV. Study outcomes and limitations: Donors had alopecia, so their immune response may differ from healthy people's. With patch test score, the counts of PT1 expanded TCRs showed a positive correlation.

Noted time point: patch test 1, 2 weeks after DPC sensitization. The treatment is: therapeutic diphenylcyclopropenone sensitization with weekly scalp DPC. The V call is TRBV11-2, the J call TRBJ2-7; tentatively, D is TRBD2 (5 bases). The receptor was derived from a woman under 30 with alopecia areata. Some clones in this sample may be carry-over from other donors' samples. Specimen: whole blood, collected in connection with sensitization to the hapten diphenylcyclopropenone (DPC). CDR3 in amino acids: CASSPRSGEGQYF. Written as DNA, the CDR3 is TGTGCCAGCAGCCCCCGGTCAGGCGAGGGGCAGTACTTC.